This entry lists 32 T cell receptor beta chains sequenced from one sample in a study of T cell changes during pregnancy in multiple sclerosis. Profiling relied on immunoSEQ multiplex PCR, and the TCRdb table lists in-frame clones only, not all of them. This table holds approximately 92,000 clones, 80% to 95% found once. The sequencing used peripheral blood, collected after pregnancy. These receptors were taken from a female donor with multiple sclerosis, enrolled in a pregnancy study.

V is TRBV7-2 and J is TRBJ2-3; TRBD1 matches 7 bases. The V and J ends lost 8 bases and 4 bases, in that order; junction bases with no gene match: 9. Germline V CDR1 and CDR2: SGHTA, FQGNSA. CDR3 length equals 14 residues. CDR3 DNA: TGTGCCAGCGGCCGGGACAGTGGGGCAGATACGCAGTATTTT. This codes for CASGRDSGADTQYF. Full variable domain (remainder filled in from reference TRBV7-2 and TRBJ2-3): GAGVSQSPSNKVTEKGKDVELRCDPISGHTALYWYRQSLGQGLEFLIYFQGNSAPDKSGLPSDRFSAERTGGSVSTLTIQRTQQEDSAVYLCASGRDSGADTQYFGPGTRLTVL.

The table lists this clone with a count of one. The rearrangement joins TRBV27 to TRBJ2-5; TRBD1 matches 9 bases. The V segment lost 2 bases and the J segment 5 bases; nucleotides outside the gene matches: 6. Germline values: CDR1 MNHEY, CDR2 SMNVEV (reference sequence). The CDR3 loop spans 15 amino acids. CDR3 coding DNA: TGTGCCAGCAGTTTAAGCGGGACAGGGCGCGAGACCCAGTACTTC. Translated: CASSLSGTGRETQYF.

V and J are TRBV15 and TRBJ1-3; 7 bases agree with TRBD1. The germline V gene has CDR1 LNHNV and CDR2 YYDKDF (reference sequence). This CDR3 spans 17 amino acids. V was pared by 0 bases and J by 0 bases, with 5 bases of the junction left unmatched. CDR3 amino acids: CATSRDGTAHSGNTIYF. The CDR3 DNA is TGTGCCACCAGCAGAGATGGGACAGCCCACTCTGGAAACACCATATATTTT.

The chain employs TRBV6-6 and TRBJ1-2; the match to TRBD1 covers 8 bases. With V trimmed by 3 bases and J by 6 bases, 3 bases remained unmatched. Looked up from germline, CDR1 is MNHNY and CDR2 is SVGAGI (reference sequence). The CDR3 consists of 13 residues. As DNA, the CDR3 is TGTGCCAGCAGTTATTTACAGGGGGATGGCTACACCTTC. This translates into CASSYLQGDGYTF.

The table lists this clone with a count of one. The CDR3 spells CASGGLAKNIQYF. CDR3 nucleotides: TGTGCCAGCGGGGGACTAGCCAAAAACATTCAGTACTTC. The rearrangement links TRBV28 to TRBJ2-4; D is perhaps TRBD2 (6 bases). There are 13 residues in the CDR3. The V end lost 8 bases, the J end lost 0 bases, and 8 bases lay between the germline ends. CDR1 is MDHEN and CDR2 is SYDVKM in the germline V gene.

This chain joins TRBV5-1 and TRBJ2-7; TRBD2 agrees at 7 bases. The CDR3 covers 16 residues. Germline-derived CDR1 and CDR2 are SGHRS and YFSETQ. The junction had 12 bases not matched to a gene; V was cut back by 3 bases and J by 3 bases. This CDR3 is CASSYGYTRDYYEQYF. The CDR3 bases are TGCGCCAGCAGCTATGGCTACACCAGGGACTACTACGAGCAGTACTTC.

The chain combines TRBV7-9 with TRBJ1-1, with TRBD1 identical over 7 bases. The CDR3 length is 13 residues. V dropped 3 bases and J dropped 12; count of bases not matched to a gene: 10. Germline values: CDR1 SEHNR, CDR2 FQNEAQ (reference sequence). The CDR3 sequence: CASSFMAGTVTFF. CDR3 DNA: TGTGCCAGCAGCTTTATGGCCGGGACAGTTACTTTCTTT.

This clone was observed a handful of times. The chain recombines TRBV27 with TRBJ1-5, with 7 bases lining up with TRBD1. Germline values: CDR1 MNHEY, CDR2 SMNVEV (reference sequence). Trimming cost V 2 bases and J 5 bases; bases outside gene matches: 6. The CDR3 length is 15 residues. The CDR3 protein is CASSLTRQGDQPQHF. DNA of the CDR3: TGTGCCAGCAGTTTAACCAGACAGGGAGATCAGCCCCAGCATTTT.

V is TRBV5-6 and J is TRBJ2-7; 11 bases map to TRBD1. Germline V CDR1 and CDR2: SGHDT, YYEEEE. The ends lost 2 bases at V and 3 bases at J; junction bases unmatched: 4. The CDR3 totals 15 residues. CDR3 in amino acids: CASSFGTGGFYEQYF. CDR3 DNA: TGTGCCAGCAGCTTTGGGACAGGGGGTTTCTACGAGCAGTACTTC.

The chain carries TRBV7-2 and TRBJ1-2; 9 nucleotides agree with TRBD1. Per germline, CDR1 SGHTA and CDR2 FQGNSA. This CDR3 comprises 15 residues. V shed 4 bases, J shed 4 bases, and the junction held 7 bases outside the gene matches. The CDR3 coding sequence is TGTGCCAGCAGCTGGGGACAGGGACAACTCTATGGCTACACCTTC. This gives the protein CASSWGQGQLYGYTF.

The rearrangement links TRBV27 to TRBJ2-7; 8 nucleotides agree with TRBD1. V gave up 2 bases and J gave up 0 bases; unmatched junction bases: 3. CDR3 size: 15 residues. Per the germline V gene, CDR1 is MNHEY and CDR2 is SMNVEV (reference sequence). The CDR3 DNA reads TGTGCCAGCAGTTTAGGGACAGGCCCCTCCTACGAGCAGTACTTC. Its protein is CASSLGTGPSYEQYF.

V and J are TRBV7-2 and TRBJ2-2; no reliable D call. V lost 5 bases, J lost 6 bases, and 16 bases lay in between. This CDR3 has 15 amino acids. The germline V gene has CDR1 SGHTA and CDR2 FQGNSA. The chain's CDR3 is CASSRMSSRSGELFF. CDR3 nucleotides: TGTGCCAGCAGCCGCATGAGTTCGCGGTCCGGGGAGCTGTTTTTT.

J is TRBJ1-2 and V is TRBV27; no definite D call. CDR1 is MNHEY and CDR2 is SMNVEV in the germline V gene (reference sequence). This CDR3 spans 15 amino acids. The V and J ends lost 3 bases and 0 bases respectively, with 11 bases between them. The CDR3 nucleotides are TGTGCCAGCAGTTTGTACTATGGAACTAACTATGGCTACACCTTC. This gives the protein CASSLYYGTNYGYTF.

CDR3 residues: CASSQGQGFSLSNQPQHF. As DNA, the CDR3 is TGTGCCAGTAGCCAGGGACAGGGCTTCTCGCTGAGCAATCAGCCCCAGCATTTT. The chain employs TRBV19 and TRBJ1-5; TRBD1 matches at 9 bases. Germline values: CDR1 LNHDA, CDR2 SQIVND (reference sequence). The CDR3 consists of 18 residues. Germline trimming cut 6 bases from V and 1 base from J; bases unmatched to any gene: 13.

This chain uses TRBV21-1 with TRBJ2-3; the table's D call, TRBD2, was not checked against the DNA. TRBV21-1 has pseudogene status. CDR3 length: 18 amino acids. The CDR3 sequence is CASSKVFGGLISTDTQYF. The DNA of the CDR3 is TGTGCCAGCAGCAAAGTATTCGGAGGATTAATTAGCACAGATACGCAGTATTTT.

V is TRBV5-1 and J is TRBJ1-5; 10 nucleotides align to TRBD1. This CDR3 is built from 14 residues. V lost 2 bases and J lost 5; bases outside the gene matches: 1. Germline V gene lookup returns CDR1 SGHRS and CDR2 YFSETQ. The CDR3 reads CASSFGTGDQPQHF. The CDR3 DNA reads TGCGCCAGCAGCTTCGGGACAGGGGATCAGCCCCAGCATTTT.

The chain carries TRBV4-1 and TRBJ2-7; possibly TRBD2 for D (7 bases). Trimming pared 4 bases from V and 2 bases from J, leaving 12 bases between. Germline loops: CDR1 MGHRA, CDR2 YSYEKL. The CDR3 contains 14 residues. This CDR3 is CASSRGGIAYEQYF. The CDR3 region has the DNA TGCGCCAGCAGCCGCGGGGGCATCGCCTACGAGCAGTACTTC.

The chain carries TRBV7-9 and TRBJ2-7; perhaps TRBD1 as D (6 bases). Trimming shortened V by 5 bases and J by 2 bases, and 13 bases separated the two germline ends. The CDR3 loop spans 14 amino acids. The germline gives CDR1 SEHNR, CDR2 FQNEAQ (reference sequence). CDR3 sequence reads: CASSQGTGPYEQYF. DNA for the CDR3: TGTGCCAGCAGCCAGGGGACGGGCCCCTACGAGCAGTACTTC.

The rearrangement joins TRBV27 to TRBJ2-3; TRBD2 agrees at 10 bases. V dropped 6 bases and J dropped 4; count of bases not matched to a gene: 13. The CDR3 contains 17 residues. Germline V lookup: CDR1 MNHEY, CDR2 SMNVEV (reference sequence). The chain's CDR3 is CASSPRASGRFADTQYF. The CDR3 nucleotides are TGTGCCAGCAGCCCGCGGGCTAGCGGGAGATTCGCAGATACGCAGTATTTT.

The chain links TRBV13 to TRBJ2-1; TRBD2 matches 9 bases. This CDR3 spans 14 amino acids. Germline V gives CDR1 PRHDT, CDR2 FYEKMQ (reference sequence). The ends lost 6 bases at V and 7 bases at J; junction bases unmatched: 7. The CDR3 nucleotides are TGTGCCAGCAGAGTAGCGGGAGCGATGAATGAGCAGTTCTTC. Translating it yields CASRVAGAMNEQFF.

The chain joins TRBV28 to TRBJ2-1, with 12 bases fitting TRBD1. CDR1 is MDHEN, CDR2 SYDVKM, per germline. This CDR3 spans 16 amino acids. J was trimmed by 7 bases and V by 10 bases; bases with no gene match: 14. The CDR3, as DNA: TGTGCCACCCTAAAAACGCCGGGACAGGGGGCGAATGAGCAGTTCTTC. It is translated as CATLKTPGQGANEQFF.

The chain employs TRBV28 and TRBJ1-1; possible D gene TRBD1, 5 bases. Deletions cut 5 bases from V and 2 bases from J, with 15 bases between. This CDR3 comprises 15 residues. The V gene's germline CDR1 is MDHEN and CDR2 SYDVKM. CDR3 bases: TGTGCCAGCAGTAACTTGCTCAGGGATAACACTGAAGCTTTCTTT. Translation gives CASSNLLRDNTEAFF.

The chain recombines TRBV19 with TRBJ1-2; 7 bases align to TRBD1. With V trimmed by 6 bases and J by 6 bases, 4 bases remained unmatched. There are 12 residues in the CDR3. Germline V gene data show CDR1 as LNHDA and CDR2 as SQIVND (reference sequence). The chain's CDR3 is CASSPTGNGYTF. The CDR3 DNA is TGTGCCAGTAGCCCGACAGGGAATGGCTACACCTTC.

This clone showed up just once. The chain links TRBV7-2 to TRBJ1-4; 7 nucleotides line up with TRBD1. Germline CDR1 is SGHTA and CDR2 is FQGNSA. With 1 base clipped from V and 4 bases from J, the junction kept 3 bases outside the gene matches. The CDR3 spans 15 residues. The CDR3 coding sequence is TGTGCCAGCAGCTTAGACAGGGGAAATAATGAAAAACTGTTTTTT. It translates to CASSLDRGNNEKLFF.

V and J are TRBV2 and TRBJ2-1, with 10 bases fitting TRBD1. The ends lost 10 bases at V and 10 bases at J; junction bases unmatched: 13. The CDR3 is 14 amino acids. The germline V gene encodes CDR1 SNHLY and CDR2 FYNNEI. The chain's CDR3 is CATPPGQGMGEQFF. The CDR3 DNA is TGTGCCACTCCACCGGGACAGGGGATGGGCGAGCAGTTCTTC.

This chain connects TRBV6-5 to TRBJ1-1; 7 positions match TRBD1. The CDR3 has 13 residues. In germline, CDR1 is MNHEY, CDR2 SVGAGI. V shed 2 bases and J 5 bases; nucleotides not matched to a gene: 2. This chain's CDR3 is CASSYQGGTEAFF. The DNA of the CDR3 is TGTGCCAGCAGTTACCAGGGGGGTACTGAAGCTTTCTTT.

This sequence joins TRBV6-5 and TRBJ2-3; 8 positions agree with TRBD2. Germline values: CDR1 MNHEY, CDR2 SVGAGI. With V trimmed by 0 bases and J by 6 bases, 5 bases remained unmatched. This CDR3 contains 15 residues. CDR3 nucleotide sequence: TGTGCCAGCAGTTACTCTGCGGGAGGTTCCGATACGCAGTATTTT. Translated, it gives CASSYSAGGSDTQYF.

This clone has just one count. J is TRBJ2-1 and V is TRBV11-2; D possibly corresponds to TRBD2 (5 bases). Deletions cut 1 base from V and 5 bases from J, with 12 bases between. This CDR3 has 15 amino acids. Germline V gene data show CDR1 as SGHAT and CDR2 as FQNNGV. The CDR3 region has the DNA TGTGCCAGCAGCTTAGTAGCCAGCGGCCACAATGAGCAGTTCTTC. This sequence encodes CASSLVASGHNEQFF.

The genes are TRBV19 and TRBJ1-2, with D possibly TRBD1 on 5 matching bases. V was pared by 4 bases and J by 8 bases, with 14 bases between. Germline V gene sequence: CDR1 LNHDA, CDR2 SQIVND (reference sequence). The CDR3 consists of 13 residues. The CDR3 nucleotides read TGTGCCAGTAGTACGCCTCCGGGGGGAGGCTACACCTTC. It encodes CASSTPPGGGYTF.

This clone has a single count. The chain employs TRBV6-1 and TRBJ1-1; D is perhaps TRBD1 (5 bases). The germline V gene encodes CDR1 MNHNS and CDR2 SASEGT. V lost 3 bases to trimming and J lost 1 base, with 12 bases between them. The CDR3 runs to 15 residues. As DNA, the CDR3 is TGTGCCAGCAGTGAGGGGCACCCGGGGAACACTGAAGCTTTCTTT. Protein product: CASSEGHPGNTEAFF.

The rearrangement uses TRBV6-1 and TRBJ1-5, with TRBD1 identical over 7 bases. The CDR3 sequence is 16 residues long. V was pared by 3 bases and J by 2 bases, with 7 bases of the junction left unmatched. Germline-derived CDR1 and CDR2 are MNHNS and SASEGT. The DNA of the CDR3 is TGTGCCAGCAGTGATGAGGCAACAGGGGGCAATCAGCCCCAGCATTTT. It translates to CASSDEATGGNQPQHF.

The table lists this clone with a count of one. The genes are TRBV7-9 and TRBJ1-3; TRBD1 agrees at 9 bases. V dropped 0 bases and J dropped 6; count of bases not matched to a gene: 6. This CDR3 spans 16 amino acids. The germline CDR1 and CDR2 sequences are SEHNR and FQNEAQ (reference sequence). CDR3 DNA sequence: TGTGCCAGCAGCTTAGCGCGGGACAGGGTCGAAAACACCATATATTTT. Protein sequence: CASSLARDRVENTIYF.